The rows below give T cell receptor beta chains drawn from one sample of a study of blood T cell repertoires in COVID-19. TCRdb's table, derived via immunoSEQ multiplex PCR, lists solely in-frame clones and lacks some. This sample yields roughly 210,000 clones, of which 87% are seen a single time; roughly 7.2% belongs to the top ten. Sequencing was done on a sample of PBMCs or T cells enriched from blood (not recorded which). The origin of the receptors is a young man in a cohort exposed to, infected with or recovered from COVID-19 (not recorded which). Both conserved end residues are part of each CDR3. D genes are given only for firm matches. Clone size is not always given. Where it is, it says once, few, many or a class for expanded clones.

TRBJ1-1	-	TRBV11-1	TRBD1	TGTGCCAGCAGCCCTGGACAGGGCGAGATGAACACTGAAGCTTTCTTT	CASSPGQGEMNTEAFF
TRBJ2-5	-	TRBV6-5	-	TGTGCCAGCAGTTACCGGGATCCTGCCCAAGAGACCCAGTACTTC	CASSYRDPAQETQYF
TRBJ2-2	once	TRBV7-2	-	TGTGCCAGCAGCTACCGGAGCGGGGAGCTGTTTTTT	CASSYRSGELFF
TRBJ2-1	-	TRBV7-8	TRBD2	TGTGCCAGCAGCCCTCGACTAGCGGGTTCCTACAATGAGCAGTTCTTC	CASSPRLAGSYNEQFF
TRBJ2-7	-	TRBV5-3	TRBD2	TGTGCCAGAAGCTGGAAAATAGCGGGAGTGAGGTTCTACGAGCAGTACTTC	CARSWKIAGVRFYEQYF
TRBJ1-1	once	TRBV7-9	-	TGTGCCAGCAGCTCACGTTCAGGGGACCGGAAAACTGAAGCTTTCTTT	CASSSRSGDRKTEAFF
TRBJ2-1	-	TRBV7-3	-	TGTGCCAGCAAAGAGTCAGGGGATGGTGAGCAGTTCTTC	CASKESGDGEQFF
TRBJ1-5	-	TRBV2	-	TGTGCCAGCAGTGTTGGGCGGGGGGCGAGCAATCAGCCCCAGCATTTT	CASSVGRGASNQPQHF
TRBJ1-6	-	TRBV28	TRBD1	TGTGCCAGCACCCCGACAGGGACCTATAATTCACCCCTCCACTTT	CASTPTGTYNSPLHF
TRBJ1-2	-	TRBV11-2	-	TGTGCCAGCAGCTTACTGGGAGGTCAACGCTATGGCTACACCTTC	CASSLLGGQRYGYTF
TRBJ1-5	-	TRBV12-3/TRBV12-4	-	TGTGCCAGCAGTTTACGAGGTAATCAGCCCCAGCATTTT	CASSLRGNQPQHF
TRBJ1-2	-	TRBV27	TRBD1	TGTGCCAGCAGTTCCCCCCGGGACAGGGGCTATGGCTACACCTTC	CASSSPRDRGYGYTF
TRBJ2-7	-	TRBV3-1/TRBV3-2	-	TGTGCCAGCAGCCAAGAAGGATGGCGGGGAACCTACGAGCAGTACTTC	CASSQEGWRGTYEQYF
TRBJ1-3	-	TRBV28	-	TGTGCCAGCGTGGCGGTTAACACCATATATTTT	CASVAVNTIYF
TRBJ2-5	-	TRBV6-5	-	TGTGCCAGCTGCCAGGACAGAACTGACAAGAACTTC	CASCQDRTDKNF
TRBJ2-7	few	TRBV12-3/TRBV12-4	TRBD1	TGTGCCAGCAACCCACAGGGGATCTACGAGCAGTACTTC	CASNPQGIYEQYF
TRBJ2-5	-	TRBV3-1/TRBV3-2	TRBD2	TGTGCCAGCAGCGAGGGACTAGCGCAAAAAGGGGCCCAGTACTTC	CASSEGLAQKGAQYF
TRBJ2-6	-	TRBV5-8	TRBD1	TGTGCCAGCAGGTTGGACAGGGGGCGACGGTCCGGGGCCAACGTCCTGACTTTC	CASRLDRGRRSGANVLTF
TRBJ1-4	once	TRBV7-6	-	TGTGCCAGCAGCCCGAGGAATGAAAAACTGTTTTTT	CASSPRNEKLFF
TRBJ2-1	-	TRBV29-1	-	TGCAGCGTTGAACAGATTCTCTACAATGAGCAGTTCTTC	CSVEQILYNEQFF
TRBJ2-3	-	TRBV2	-	TGTGCCAGCAGTGTTGGAGGGAGGATCAAGGGGGATACGCAGTATTTT	CASSVGGRIKGDTQYF
TRBJ2-2	-	TRBV24-1	TRBD1	TGTGCCACCTCAACCGCCCGGGACAGGGGAGGAGAGACCGGGGAGCTGTTTTTT	CATSTARDRGGETGELFF
TRBJ2-5	few	TRBV28	-	TGTGCCAGCTCAACAGGGCCAGAGACCCAGTACTTC	CASSTGPETQYF
TRBJ2-1	-	TRBV28	TRBD1	TGTGCCAGCAGTCCGGGGACAGGAGGCAATGAGCAGTTCTTC	CASSPGTGGNEQFF